The 26 T cell receptor beta chains listed next were all sequenced from one sample in a study of primary melanoma T cells and metastatic recurrence. Repertoires were generated with immunoSEQ multiplex PCR, while TCRdb's copy carries only in-frame clones and drops some. The top ten clones hold 20% to 25% of a sample with a few thousand clones, roughly four fifths of them seen once. Source material: melanoma tumor tissue. The origin of the receptors is a human donor with melanoma.

The chain is built from TRBV11-3 and TRBJ2-7; no clear D. CDR3 length equals 14 residues. V gave up 3 bases and J gave up 9 bases, with 18 bases separating them. Germline V gene sequence: CDR1 SGHNT, CDR2 YENEEA. CDR3 in DNA: TGTGCCAGCAGCTTGAAACAAGCTACCCTAGGGCAGTACTTC. This translates into CASSLKQATLGQYF.

This sequence joins TRBV18 and TRBJ2-1; 9 bases map to TRBD2. CDR1 KGHSH and CDR2 LQKENI come from the germline V gene. V gave up 2 bases and J gave up 2 bases; unmatched junction bases: 7. This CDR3 region has 17 residues. CDR3 region: CASSPDLAGEAYNEQFF. The CDR3, as DNA: TGTGCCAGCTCACCAGACTTAGCGGGAGAGGCCTACAATGAGCAGTTCTTC.

The rearrangement joins TRBV19 to TRBJ2-3; TRBD2 agrees at 11 bases. From germline, CDR1 is LNHDA and CDR2 SQIVND (reference sequence). This CDR3 is built from 17 residues. The V segment lost 3 bases and the J segment 1 base; nucleotides outside the gene matches: 6. CDR3 coding DNA: TGTGCCAGTAGTATCTTAGCGGGAGGGCCCGGCACAGATACGCAGTATTTT. The encoded protein is CASSILAGGPGTDTQYF.

CDR3 sequence: CASSLGYSSAGYTF. The CDR3 DNA follows: TGTGCCAGCAGCTTAGGATATTCCTCAGCTGGCTACACCTTC. V gene TRBV11-3 combines with J gene TRBJ1-2; D gene ambiguous. This CDR3 comprises 14 residues. Trimming removed 1 base from V and 7 bases from J, with 13 bases in between. The V gene's germline CDR1 is SGHNT and CDR2 YENEEA.

This clone was found once. The J gene is TRBJ2-1, the V gene TRBV15, with 7 bases matching TRBD2. The germline CDR1 and CDR2 sequences are LNHNV and YYDKDF (reference sequence). Trimming took 0 bases from V and 0 from J; bases not matched to a gene: 14. The CDR3 consists of 20 residues. CDR3 bases: TGTGCCACCAGCAGAGATAGTCGGACTAGTCGCCCGGGCTCCTACAATGAGCAGTTCTTC. It translates to CATSRDSRTSRPGSYNEQFF.

The V gene is TRBV11-3, the J gene TRBJ2-5, with TRBD2 identical over 9 bases. The CDR3 sequence is 16 residues long. Germline trimming cut 5 bases from V and 7 bases from J; bases unmatched to any gene: 14. Germline values: CDR1 SGHNT, CDR2 YENEEA. This CDR3 is CASSASSGARYGTQYF. DNA for the CDR3: TGTGCCAGCAGCGCCTCTAGCGGGGCCCGCTATGGGACCCAGTACTTC.

The chain recombines TRBV10-3 with TRBJ1-2; 8 bases map to TRBD1. Germline V gene sequence: CDR1 ENHRY, CDR2 SYGVKD. This CDR3 spans 13 amino acids. J gave up 8 bases and V 2 bases, and 4 bases lay outside the gene matches. This chain's CDR3 is CAISEGQGGGYTF. DNA for the CDR3: TGTGCCATCAGTGAGGGACAGGGTGGGGGCTACACCTTC.

The J gene is TRBJ2-3, the V gene TRBV6-8, with D unclear. V was shortened by 4 bases and J by 2 bases, with 4 bases between the two germline ends. Germline V gives CDR1 MNHGY, CDR2 SAAAGT. The CDR3 runs to 12 residues. The CDR3 is CASSFPTDTQYF. The CDR3 DNA reads TGTGCCAGCAGTTTTCCCACAGATACGCAGTATTTT.

The V gene is TRBV10-3, the J gene TRBJ2-3; 9 nucleotides agree with TRBD1. There are 17 residues in the CDR3. V lost 0 bases and J lost 4; bases outside the gene matches: 8. CDR1 and CDR2 (germline): ENHRY, SYGVKD. CDR3 coding DNA: TGTGCCATCAGTGAGTCTGCCGGGACAGGGAAGGCAGATACGCAGTATTTT. The encoded protein is CAISESAGTGKADTQYF.

V is TRBV28 and J is TRBJ2-1; D is unresolved. Trimming removed 6 bases at V and 5 bases at J, with 14 bases between. The length of the CDR3 is 14 residues. The germline gives CDR1 MDHEN, CDR2 SYDVKM. The CDR3 is CASSRSIQDNEQFF. The CDR3 region has the DNA TGTGCCAGCAGCCGATCAATTCAGGACAATGAGCAGTTCTTC.

This clone was detected only a few times. V and J are TRBV15 and TRBJ2-4, with D possibly called TRBD1 or TRBD2 (6 bases each). The germline V gene encodes CDR1 LNHNV and CDR2 YYDKDF (reference sequence). With 0 bases removed from V and 8 bases from J, the gap between germline ends came to 20 bases. The CDR3 is 17 residues long. The CDR3 loop reads CATSRDRFSGAGDIQYF. CDR3 bases: TGTGCCACCAGCAGAGACCGCTTTTCGGGGGCAGGAGACATTCAGTACTTC.

The chain has TRBV6-8 and TRBJ2-3; 8 positions agree with TRBD2. V shed 7 bases and J 2 bases; nucleotides not matched to a gene: 11. Germline V CDR1 and CDR2: MNHGY, SAAAGT. CDR3 size: 16 residues. The CDR3 DNA is TGTGCCAGCAAGCGACGGGAGGGCCAAACCACAGATACGCAGTATTTT. Its protein is CASKRREGQTTDTQYF.

This clone was seen only a few times. This chain uses TRBV6-8 with TRBJ2-7; D ambiguous. V was clipped by 2 bases and J by 7 bases, with 12 bases between them. Germline-derived CDR1 and CDR2 are MNHGY and SAAAGT. This CDR3 has 13 amino acids. CDR3 in DNA: TGTGCCAGCAGTTACGCCGGGCGGTGGGAGCAGTACTTC. Amino acid sequence: CASSYAGRWEQYF.

V gene TRBV14 combines with J gene TRBJ2-1; D is perhaps TRBD2 (5 bases). The CDR3 extends over 12 amino acids. The V end lost 3 bases, the J end lost 8 bases, and 8 bases lay between the germline ends. The germline CDR1 and CDR2 sequences are SGHDN and FVKESK. CDR3 nucleotides: TGTGCCAGCAGCCAGCTAGCTGATGAGCAGTTCTTC. It encodes CASSQLADEQFF.

V gene TRBV18 combines with J gene TRBJ1-2, with D possibly TRBD1 on 5 matching bases. Between the trimmed V and J ends, which lost 1 base and 1 base, there was a span of 13 bases. From germline, CDR1 is KGHSH and CDR2 LQKENI. The CDR3 length is 16 residues. CDR3 loop: CASSPQAGTHNYGYTF. The CDR3 DNA is TGTGCCAGCTCACCACAGGCGGGGACCCATAACTATGGCTACACCTTC.

In its sample, this clone is large. The rearrangement joins TRBV18 to TRBJ1-4; no reliable D call. CDR1 is KGHSH and CDR2 is LQKENI in the germline V gene. The CDR3 extends over 16 amino acids. V lost 0 bases and J 8 bases, leaving 16 bases between the germline ends. DNA of the CDR3: TGTGCCAGCTCACCACCGATGGATCGCCGCTCAGAAAAACTGTTTTTT. Protein product: CASSPPMDRRSEKLFF.

The gene calls are TRBV29-1 and TRBJ1-2; 9 bases fit TRBD1. Germline trimming cut 3 bases from V and 4 bases from J; bases unmatched to any gene: 6. The length of the CDR3 is 14 residues. CDR1 and CDR2 (germline): SQVTM, ANQGSEA. CDR3 DNA sequence: TGCAGCGTTGATAACACAGGGGGCCTCTATGGCTACACCTTC. Translated: CSVDNTGGLYGYTF.

The chain is built from TRBV7-7 and TRBJ2-2, with 7 nucleotides matching TRBD2. The CDR3 runs to 15 residues. CDR1 is SSHAT, CDR2 FNYEAQ, per germline (reference sequence). Trimming cost V 8 bases and J 0 bases; bases outside gene matches: 6. The CDR3: CASPLSGPNTGELFF. DNA for the CDR3: TGTGCCAGCCCTCTTAGCGGGCCGAACACCGGGGAGCTGTTTTTT.

The chain is built from TRBV6-8 and TRBJ2-1; D gene uncertain. The CDR3 consists of 12 residues. V was clipped by 5 bases and J by 7 bases, with 9 bases between them. Germline values: CDR1 MNHGY, CDR2 SAAAGT. DNA for the CDR3: TGTGCCAGCAGTGGTAATTATAATGAGCAGTTCTTC. Translated: CASSGNYNEQFF.

The rearrangement joins TRBV19 to TRBJ2-5; a weak D match, TRBD2 (6 bases). The CDR3 covers 16 residues. CDR1 is LNHDA and CDR2 is SQIVND in the germline V gene (reference sequence). Trimming removed 3 bases from V and 0 bases from J, with 14 bases in between. The CDR3 nucleotides read TGTGCCAGTAGTATCGCGGGGCTAGAAAACCAAGAGACCCAGTACTTC. This codes for CASSIAGLENQETQYF. Variable domain in full (rest from reference TRBV19 and TRBJ2-5): DGGITQSPKYLFRKEGQNVTLSCEQNLNHDAMYWYRQDPGQGLRLIYYSQIVNDFQKGDIAEGYSVSREKKESFPLTVTSAQKNPTAFYLCASSIAGLENQETQYFGPGTRLLVL.

CDR3 DNA sequence: TGTGCCAGCGAGGGGGAGATAACTAATGAAAAACTGTTTTTT. It translates to CASEGEITNEKLFF. The chain links TRBV6-8 to TRBJ1-4, with D maybe TRBD1 (6 bases). V was trimmed by 8 bases and J by 1 base, leaving 11 bases between them. The germline CDR1 and CDR2 sequences are MNHGY and SAAAGT. This CDR3 has 14 amino acids.

The chain is built from TRBV19 and TRBJ2-7; 8 bases align to TRBD1. This CDR3 spans 15 amino acids. Germline V CDR1 and CDR2: LNHDA, SQIVND (reference sequence). Trimming removed 6 bases from V and 2 bases from J; junction bases left unmatched: 9. The CDR3 sequence is CASRGAGTGTYEQYF. The CDR3 coding sequence is TGTGCCAGTAGGGGTGCCGGGACAGGAACCTACGAGCAGTACTTC.

The V and J genes are TRBV11-3 and TRBJ1-5; D remains ambiguous. The V and J ends lost 1 base and 4 bases respectively, with 8 bases between them. The CDR3 is 14 amino acids. From germline, CDR1 is SGHNT and CDR2 YENEEA. CDR3 loop: CASSLGGGNQPQHF. The CDR3 nucleotides are TGTGCCAGCAGCTTAGGGGGAGGAAATCAGCCCCAGCATTTT.

The genes are TRBV9 and TRBJ2-1, with a tentative D call TRBD1 (5 bases). Germline lookup yields CDR1 SGDLS and CDR2 YYNGEE. Trimming cost V 0 bases and J 0 bases, with 7 bases left between them. The length of the CDR3 is 15 residues. CDR3 sequence reads: CASSVVRGSYNEQFF. In DNA, the CDR3 is TGTGCCAGCAGCGTAGTTAGGGGCTCCTACAATGAGCAGTTCTTC.

V gene TRBV6-8 combines with J gene TRBJ1-1; D unresolved. The CDR3 has 14 amino acids. With 7 bases removed from V and 2 bases from J, the gap between germline ends came to 14 bases. Per germline, CDR1 MNHGY and CDR2 SAAAGT. The CDR3: CASKQGLPNTEAFF. DNA for the CDR3: TGTGCCAGCAAGCAAGGGCTACCTAACACTGAAGCTTTCTTT.

Concerning this clone itself: The germline gene is not matched at one end of the junction; a read error may be the cause. This chain links TRBV10-3 with TRBJ2-7; D is unclear. CDR1 is ENHRY and CDR2 is SYGVKD in the germline V gene. CDR3 length: 15 amino acids. In DNA, the CDR3 is TGTGCCATCAGTGAGTCGAAGGCTGGGTCCTCCGAGCAGTACTTC. As protein: CAISESKAGSSEQYF.